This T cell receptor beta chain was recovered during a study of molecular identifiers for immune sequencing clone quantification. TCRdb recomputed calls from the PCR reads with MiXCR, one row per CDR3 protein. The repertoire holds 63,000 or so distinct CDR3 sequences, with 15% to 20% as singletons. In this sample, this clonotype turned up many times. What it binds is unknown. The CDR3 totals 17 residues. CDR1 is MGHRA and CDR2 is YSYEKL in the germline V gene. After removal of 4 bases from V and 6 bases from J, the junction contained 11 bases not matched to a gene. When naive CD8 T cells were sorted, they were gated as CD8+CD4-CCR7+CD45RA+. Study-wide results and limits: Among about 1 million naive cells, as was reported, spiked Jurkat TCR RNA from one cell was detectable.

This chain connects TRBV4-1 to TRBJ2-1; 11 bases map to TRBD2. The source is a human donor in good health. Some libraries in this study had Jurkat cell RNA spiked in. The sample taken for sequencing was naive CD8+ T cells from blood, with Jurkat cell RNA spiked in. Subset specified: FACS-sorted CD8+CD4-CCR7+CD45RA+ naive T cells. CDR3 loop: CASSREPTSGASNEQFF. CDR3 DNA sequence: TGCGCCAGCAGCCGGGAACCGACTAGCGGGGCCTCCAATGAGCAGTTCTTC.